The subject of this entry is one T cell receptor beta chain. Its target is not known. This CDR3 is built from 15 residues. Germline V gene sequence: CDR1 MDHEN, CDR2 SYDVKM. V trimming: 3 bases; J trimming: 1 base; junction bases outside the gene matches: 5. This entry is derived from a study of T cells in Graves' hyperthyroidism and ophthalmopathy. Study conclusions and caveats: From stable hyperthyroidism, ophthalmopathy was set apart by a 13 V-J model. Also found in blood were most expanded thyroid clonotypes above 0.001. Model output signaled ophthalmopathy a median 6.5 months ahead of onset.

TCR beta CDR3 regions were amplified from RNA. With the HTBI primer set, the TCR CDR3 went through a first round of RT-PCR. In TCRdb, the multiplex PCR reads were re-called with MiXCR into one record per CDR3 protein. Altogether approximately 690,000 distinct CDR3 sequences are present, under 25% being singletons, with the ten largest covering roughly 30%. Orbital computed tomography, thyroid ultrasound, serum thyroxine and TRAb, and clinical symptoms together informed the diagnoses. Source material: blood. This clonotype originated in a man aged 25 to 40 with Graves' ophthalmopathy. This chain joins TRBV28 and TRBJ2-7; 8 bases fit TRBD1. Here the CDR3 reads CASSFRDRYSYEQYF. The CDR3 DNA sequence: TGTGCCAGCAGTTTCCGGGACAGGTATTCCTACGAGCAGTACTTC.